Shown below are 22 T cell receptor beta chains from a single sample sequenced in a study of blood T cell repertoires in COVID-19. Assay used: immunoSEQ multiplex PCR; TCRdb lists only in-frame clones, some missing. The sample contains roughly 230,000 clones, roughly 84% of which appear only once. The sequencing input was PBMCs or T cells enriched from blood (not recorded which). The receptors shown here come from a man aged 30-40 years in a cohort exposed to, infected with or recovered from COVID-19 (not recorded which).

The V gene is TRBV2, the J gene TRBJ2-7; 14 nucleotides agree with TRBD2. CDR3 size: 17 residues. V lost 5 bases to trimming and J lost 5 bases; unmatched junction nucleotides: 11. Germline-derived CDR1 and CDR2 are SNHLY and FYNNEI. The CDR3 spells CASSFSGTSGSLDEQYF. The CDR3 DNA is TGTGCCAGCAGTTTCTCCGGGACTAGCGGGAGTTTAGACGAGCAGTACTTC.

The rearrangement uses TRBV10-3 and TRBJ1-1; TRBD1 matches at 9 bases. The germline V gene has CDR1 ENHRY and CDR2 SYGVKD. V lost 10 bases, J lost 1 base, and 4 bases stayed unmatched. The CDR3 totals 13 residues. CDR3 loop: CATAGQGNTEAFF. The CDR3 DNA follows: TGTGCCACCGCGGGACAGGGGAACACTGAAGCTTTCTTT.

The chain is built from TRBV5-5 and TRBJ1-4; 7 nucleotides agree with TRBD1. Germline-derived CDR1 and CDR2 are SGHKS and YYEKEE (reference sequence). V lost 3 bases, J lost 7 bases, and 18 bases stayed unmatched. The CDR3 spans 18 residues. As DNA, the CDR3 is TGTGCCAGCAGCTCCCTAGGGACAGAGAACGGAGCGGGTGAAAAACTGTTTTTT. This translates into CASSSLGTENGAGEKLFF.

The chain links TRBV6-4 to TRBJ1-6, with 7 bases identical to TRBD1. V lost 6 bases to trimming and J lost 9 bases; unmatched junction nucleotides: 14. CDR1 is MRHNA, CDR2 SNTAGT, per germline. The CDR3 runs 16 residues. CDR3 nucleotides: TGTGCCAGCAGCCCCACCGGGGGCGCAGGGGGTTCACCCCTCCACTTT. Its protein is CASSPTGGAGGSPLHF.

In this sample, this clone turned up a few times. This rearrangement joins TRBV9 to TRBJ1-1, with a tentative D call TRBD1 (5 bases). The germline gives CDR1 SGDLS, CDR2 YYNGEE. The CDR3 runs to 14 residues. Trimming removed 2 bases at V and 0 bases at J, with 8 bases between. The CDR3, as DNA: TGTGCCAGCAGCGTGGGAGGGGTGAACACTGAAGCTTTCTTT. Encoded protein: CASSVGGVNTEAFF.

The chain has TRBV28 and TRBJ2-1; D possibly corresponds to TRBD1 (6 bases). The germline gives CDR1 MDHEN, CDR2 SYDVKM. Trimming removed 5 bases at V and 3 bases at J, with 17 bases between. The CDR3 runs 16 residues. The CDR3 is CASSPMEGGRYNEQFF. CDR3 sequence (DNA): TGTGCCAGCAGTCCTATGGAAGGGGGTCGCTACAATGAGCAGTTCTTC. The whole variable domain, remainder taken from reference TRBV28 and TRBJ2-1, is DVKVTQSSRYLVKRTGEKVFLECVQDMDHENMFWYRQDPGLGLRLIYFSYDVKMKEKGDIPEGYSVSREKKERFSLILESASTNQTSMYLCASSPMEGGRYNEQFFGPGTRLTVL.

In its sample, this clone was seen once. The genes are TRBV12-3 or TRBV12-4 and TRBJ1-3; D ambiguous. This CDR3 has 12 residues. The V and J ends lost 6 bases and 3 bases respectively, with 6 bases between them. CDR3 amino acids: CASRSFGNTIYF. The DNA of the CDR3 is TGTGCCAGCAGATCTTTTGGAAACACCATATATTTT.

The chain couples TRBV15 to TRBJ2-5; 7 bases align to TRBD2. V trimming: 2 bases; J trimming: 5 bases; junction bases outside the gene matches: 11. CDR3 length: 16 residues. Germline lookup yields CDR1 LNHNV and CDR2 YYDKDF (reference sequence). Here the CDR3 reads CATSRPGREPRETQYF. The CDR3, as DNA: TGTGCCACCAGCAGACCGGGGCGGGAGCCACGGGAGACCCAGTACTTC.

The genes are TRBV6-5 and TRBJ1-1; 7 positions agree with TRBD1. Germline CDR1 reads MNHEY; CDR2 reads SVGAGI. This CDR3 has 14 residues. Trimming cost V 6 bases and J 5 bases; bases outside gene matches: 9. In nucleotides, the CDR3 is TGTGCCAGCAGCGCGGGACAGCCTGAAACTGAAGCTTTCTTT. Encoded protein: CASSAGQPETEAFF.

Here the CDR3 reads CASSSLSGKTDTQYF. The DNA of the CDR3 is TGTGCCAGCAGCTCCCTTAGCGGGAAGACAGATACGCAGTATTTT. The V gene is TRBV5-4, the J gene TRBJ2-3; 8 bases are a match to TRBD2. Germline CDR1 is SGHNT and CDR2 is YYREEE (reference sequence). The CDR3 extends over 15 amino acids. Trimming cost V 3 bases and J 3 bases; bases outside gene matches: 6.

This clone was seen a handful of times. The V call is TRBV6-5, the J call TRBJ2-1, with TRBD1 identical over 8 bases. The CDR3 consists of 14 residues. Germline V CDR1 and CDR2: MNHEY, SVGAGI. The ends lost 6 bases at V and 6 bases at J; junction bases unmatched: 7. The CDR3 region is CASSQTGEVNEQFF. The CDR3 DNA is TGTGCCAGCAGCCAGACAGGGGAAGTCAATGAGCAGTTCTTC.

The V gene is TRBV29-1, the J gene TRBJ2-2, with D possibly matching TRBD2 (5 bases). CDR3 length: 13 residues. Germline CDR1 SQVTM, CDR2 ANQGSEA. This CDR3 is CGCGSGNTGELFF. The CDR3 nucleotides read TGCGGATGCGGAAGCGGGAACACCGGGGAGCTGTTTTTT.

The chain carries TRBV15 and TRBJ2-3; no reliable D call. V gave up 0 bases and J gave up 6 bases, with 7 bases separating them. There are 13 residues in the CDR3. Germline V gives CDR1 LNHNV, CDR2 YYDKDF (reference sequence). The CDR3 DNA is TGTGCCACCAGCAGAGATGTCCAGGATACGCAGTATTTT. Encoded protein: CATSRDVQDTQYF.

This chain joins TRBV11-3 and TRBJ2-1; TRBD2 matches 8 bases. There are 15 residues in the CDR3. CDR1 and CDR2 from the germline V gene are SGHNT and YENEEA. Trimming cost V 5 bases and J 5 bases; bases outside gene matches: 8. The CDR3 bases are TGTGCCAGCAGCGAATCTAGCGGGTCAAACAATGAGCAGTTCTTC. This gives the protein CASSESSGSNNEQFF. Filled out from reference TRBV11-3 and TRBJ2-1, the complete variable domain reads EAGVVQSPRYKIIEKKQPVAFWCNPISGHNTLYWYLQNLGQGPELLIRYENEEAVDDSQLPKDRFSAERLKGVDSTLKIQPAELGDSAVYLCASSESSGSNNEQFFGPGTRLTVL.

This clone came up once. This chain uses TRBV19 with TRBJ2-6, with a weak D call TRBD1 (5 bases). V was pared by 6 bases and J by 0 bases, with 9 bases between. CDR1 and CDR2 (germline): LNHDA, SQIVND (reference sequence). CDR3 size: 15 residues. The chain's CDR3 is CASSQGTSGANVLTF. The CDR3 DNA reads TGTGCCAGTAGCCAGGGAACCTCTGGGGCCAACGTCCTGACTTTC. Drawing the rest from reference TRBV19 and TRBJ2-6, the complete variable domain is DGGITQSPKYLFRKEGQNVTLSCEQNLNHDAMYWYRQDPGQGLRLIYYSQIVNDFQKGDIAEGYSVSREKKESFPLTVTSAQKNPTAFYLCASSQGTSGANVLTFGAGSRLTVL.

A single count supports this clone. V and J are TRBV28 and TRBJ2-1; 11 nucleotides line up with TRBD2. This CDR3 has 15 residues. V was pared by 4 bases and J by 5 bases, with 4 bases of the junction left unmatched. Per the germline V gene, CDR1 is MDHEN and CDR2 is SYDVKM. This CDR3 reads CASSYPGLADNEQFF. CDR3 DNA sequence: TGTGCCAGCAGTTATCCGGGACTAGCGGACAATGAGCAGTTCTTC.

The chain uses TRBV6-5 and TRBJ2-7; 9 bases align to TRBD1. From germline, CDR1 is MNHEY and CDR2 SVGAGI. This CDR3 contains 13 residues. V dropped 2 bases and J dropped 5; count of bases not matched to a gene: 1. CDR3 loop: CASSYDRGNEQYF. The CDR3 nucleotides read TGTGCCAGCAGTTACGACAGGGGGAACGAGCAGTACTTC.

This rearrangement joins TRBV20-1 to TRBJ2-1, with 8 bases lining up with TRBD2. Germline V CDR1 and CDR2: DFQATT, SNEGSKA (reference sequence). The CDR3 has 18 amino acids. Trimming removed 3 bases from V and 1 base from J; junction bases left unmatched: 14. The CDR3 loop reads CSASIPSGPIISYNEQFF. Here the CDR3 DNA reads TGCAGTGCTAGTATCCCTAGCGGGCCCATCATATCCTACAATGAGCAGTTCTTC.

The V gene is TRBV12-3 or TRBV12-4, the J gene TRBJ2-1; D perhaps matches TRBD2 (6 bases). The CDR3 covers 13 residues. Trimming stripped 9 bases from V and 6 bases from J, with 15 bases between. CDR3 sequence reads: CASQFSGLNEQFF. In DNA form, the CDR3 reads TGTGCCAGTCAGTTTAGCGGACTCAATGAGCAGTTCTTC.

In this sample, this clone turned up once. The V call is TRBV3-1 (or the pseudogene TRBV3-2), the J call TRBJ2-5; perhaps TRBD1 as D (7 bases). There are 16 residues in the CDR3. Trimming took 4 bases from V and 5 from J, leaving 20 bases between them. CDR1 and CDR2 (germline): LGHDT, YNNKEL (reference sequence). In DNA, the CDR3 is TGTGCCAGCAGCCCTCGTGGAGGGGGCGAGTCGGAGACCCAGTACTTC. Its protein product is CASSPRGGGESETQYF.

The chain links TRBV7-8 to TRBJ2-1; 11 bases are a match to TRBD2. The germline V gene encodes CDR1 SGHVS and CDR2 FQNEAQ. Trimming removed 6 bases from V and 2 bases from J; junction bases left unmatched: 3. The CDR3 contains 15 residues. CDR3 coding DNA: TGTGCCAGCAGACCACTAGCGGGGGCCTACAATGAGCAGTTCTTC. Translating gives CASRPLAGAYNEQFF.

The rearrangement joins TRBV5-1 to TRBJ1-2; D possibly corresponds to TRBD1 (6 bases). Germline V gives CDR1 SGHRS, CDR2 YFSETQ. This CDR3 has 14 residues. Trimming pared 3 bases from V and 4 bases from J, leaving 13 bases between. CDR3 sequence: CASSSTGSSYGYTF. CDR3 nucleotides: TGCGCCAGCAGCTCCACAGGGAGCAGCTATGGCTACACCTTC.